This TCR beta chain emerged from a study of T cell responses to AZD1222 COVID-19 vaccine. TCRdb's copy holds only in-frame clones and misses some; the assay was immunoSEQ multiplex PCR. The table includes around 100,000 clones, around 90% detected once. CDR1 is SNHLY, CDR2 FYNNEI, per germline. The CDR3 spans 14 residues. In the case of this clone: At one of its ends the junction is not consistent with the germline gene, which may arise from a read error.

The chain links TRBV2 to TRBJ2-7; 10 bases are shared with TRBD2. The TCR comes from an adult in good health. This sample comprised peripheral blood, obtained on day 0 of AZD1222 vaccination. The CDR3 is CASREGSGREEQYF. CDR3 coding DNA: TGTGCCAGCAGGGAAGGCAGCGGGAGGGAAGAGCAGTACTTC.